A few counts support the clone carrying this T cell receptor beta chain. The data belong to a study of T cells of healthy individuals. Using its own MiXCR run on the 5' RACE reads, TCRdb lists one record per CDR3 protein. The sample yields approximately 100,000 distinct CDR3 sequences, approximately 15% seen once. The CDR3 length is 12 residues. The ends were cut back, 11 bases at V and 1 base at J, with 6 bases in the middle. In germline, CDR1 is MDHEN, CDR2 SYDVKM. The source is a human donor in good health. The genes are TRBV28 and TRBJ2-6, with D perhaps TRBD2 (6 bases). The CDR3 loop is CAGGSGANVLTF. CDR3 bases: TGTGCCGGGGGGTCTGGGGCCAACGTCCTGACTTTC. The whole variable domain, filled in from reference TRBV28 and TRBJ2-6, reads DVKVTQSSRYLVKRTGEKVFLECVQDMDHENMFWYRQDPGLGLRLIYFSYDVKMKEKGDIPEGYSVSREKKERFSLILESASTNQTSMYLCAGGSGANVLTFGAGSRLTVL.